A single sample gave rise to the 26 T cell receptor beta chains below, sequenced in a study of cytomegalovirus exposure and HLA in healthy donors (dated by TCRdb to 2015 to 2018). The library was generated by the immunoSEQ multiplex PCR assay. The multiplex PCR relied on a mix of 60 forward primers for TCR Vbeta segments and 13 reverse primers for TCR Jbeta segments. In its TCRdb copy, this immuneACCESS table keeps in-frame sequences only and misses some clones. Where compared with another copy, unresolved V genes explain less than half of these, and the others have no known cause. This sample gives under 150,000 clones in total; about 79% of them show up just once. In total, the top ten clones hold roughly 2.5% of the sample. The sample comprised PBMCs. These receptors all come from a woman between 18 and 29 years old in good health and CMV-seronegative.

The V call is TRBV5-1, the J call TRBJ2-3, with unresolved D. This CDR3 is built from 13 residues. V shed 2 bases and J shed 2 bases, with 6 bases lying between them. Germline-derived CDR1 and CDR2 are SGHRS and YFSETQ. CDR3 in amino acids: CASSLEVTDTQYF. Here the CDR3 DNA reads TGCGCCAGCAGCTTAGAGGTCACAGATACGCAGTATTTT.

The rearrangement joins TRBV19 to TRBJ1-4; D is ambiguous. Trimming took 3 bases from V and 0 from J, leaving 5 bases between them. Germline-derived CDR1 and CDR2 are LNHDA and SQIVND (reference sequence). CDR3 length equals 14 residues. The CDR3 sequence is CASSIYATNEKLFF. CDR3 DNA: TGTGCCAGTAGTATCTATGCAACTAATGAAAAACTGTTTTTT.

CDR3 region: CASSLQGYRSGEKLFF. The CDR3 DNA follows: TGTGCCAGCAGCCTACAGGGGTACAGGTCAGGGGAAAAACTGTTTTTT. The chain is built from TRBV5-8 and TRBJ1-4, with 7 bases aligning to TRBD1. The CDR3 has 16 amino acids. Germline V gene data show CDR1 as SGHTS and CDR2 as YDEGEE. The V and J ends lost 4 bases and 8 bases, in that order; junction bases with no gene match: 14.

This CDR3 is CSVVTGSNTDTQYF. The CDR3 coding sequence is TGCAGCGTTGTGACAGGTTCGAACACAGATACGCAGTATTTT. This chain links TRBV29-1 with TRBJ2-3, with D possibly matching TRBD1 (6 bases). V lost 4 bases and J 2 bases, leaving 13 bases between the germline ends. CDR3 length equals 14 residues. Germline lookup yields CDR1 SQVTM and CDR2 ANQGSEA.

This chain uses TRBV28 with TRBJ1-2; D gene uncertain. V dropped 6 bases and J dropped 1 base, with 12 bases sitting between them. CDR1 MDHEN and CDR2 SYDVKM come from the germline V gene. The CDR3 covers 14 residues. The DNA for the CDR3 is TGTGCCAGCAGCCTCGAGGGCCTTAACTATGGCTACACCTTC. Protein: CASSLEGLNYGYTF.

The chain recombines TRBV5-4 with TRBJ2-7; TRBD1 matches at 7 bases. V trimming: 4 bases; J trimming: 3 bases; junction bases outside the gene matches: 4. Per germline, CDR1 SGHNT and CDR2 YYREEE (reference sequence). The CDR3 is 13 residues long. The CDR3 DNA reads as TGTGCCAGCAGCCGACAGGGAGTCTACGAGCAGTACGTC. Protein sequence: CASSRQGVYEQYV.

The chain carries TRBV19 and TRBJ1-1, with no clear D. The ends were cut back, 10 bases at V and 0 bases at J, with 15 bases in the middle. The CDR3 is 14 residues long. Germline assignment: CDR1 LNHDA and CDR2 SQIVND (reference sequence). The CDR3 spells CATTRRELNTEAFF. The CDR3 DNA sequence: TGTGCCACCACCCGGAGGGAATTGAACACTGAAGCTTTCTTT.

The chain recombines TRBV21-1 with TRBJ2-4; TRBD1, the D gene given by the table, was not confirmed from the DNA. TRBV21-1 is reported as a pseudogene. This CDR3 has 20 amino acids. CDR3 bases: TGTGCCAGCAGCAAGACGAAGGCCAGGGATATCGCGAGGGCCAAAAACATTCAGTACTTC. It is translated as CASSKTKARDIARAKNIQYF.

This chain connects TRBV4-1 to TRBJ2-5; 7 bases match TRBD2. TRBJ2-7 explains the end of the DNA better; the J call may be wrong. Germline-derived CDR1 and CDR2 are MGHRA and YSYEKL. The CDR3 sequence is 16 residues long. The CDR3 coding sequence is TGCGCCAGCAGCCAGGGTCCTAGCGGCCCCTCCTACGAGCAGTACTTC. This gives the protein CASSQGPSGPSYEQYF.

The gene calls are TRBV27 and TRBJ1-5, with 7 bases lining up with TRBD1. The trim removed 5 bases at V and 7 bases at J, leaving 11 bases unmatched. The CDR3 covers 15 residues. Germline V gives CDR1 MNHEY, CDR2 SMNVEV (reference sequence). CDR3 DNA sequence: TGTGCCAGCAGTCCGAAGACAGGGTTAAGACAGCCCCAGCATTTT. As protein: CASSPKTGLRQPQHF.

This rearrangement joins TRBV19 to TRBJ1-2; the D gene is possibly TRBD1 (5 bases). V lost 8 bases, J lost 4 bases, and 11 bases lay in between. The germline V gene encodes CDR1 LNHDA and CDR2 SQIVND (reference sequence). This CDR3 is built from 12 residues. Here the CDR3 reads CASATEVYGYTF. The CDR3 coding sequence is TGTGCCAGTGCGACAGAAGTCTATGGCTACACCTTC.

This clone was picked up a small number of times. The chain carries TRBV4-2 and TRBJ2-2, with a tentative D call TRBD2 (6 bases). The V gene lost 0 bases and the J gene lost 7 bases, with 12 bases spanning the gap. The CDR3 is made up of 15 amino acids. The V gene's germline CDR1 is LGHNA and CDR2 YNFKEQ. The CDR3 is CASSQDGRGLGELFF. CDR3 DNA sequence: TGTGCCAGCAGCCAAGACGGGCGGGGTCTCGGGGAGCTGTTTTTT.

The chain employs TRBV5-6 and TRBJ1-2; D is possibly TRBD1 (6 bases). V lost 7 bases and J 3 bases, leaving 25 bases between the germline ends. Germline V lookup: CDR1 SGHDT, CDR2 YYEEEE. This CDR3 has 17 residues. CDR3 loop: CASASLDGNRVYYGYTF. CDR3 in DNA: TGTGCCAGCGCCTCACTTGATGGGAACAGGGTTTACTATGGCTACACCTTC.

The CDR3 DNA sequence: TGTGCCAGCGTCCCAGGCCGCTCTGGAAACACCATATATTTT. Protein product: CASVPGRSGNTIYF. The V and J genes are TRBV2 and TRBJ1-3; no reliable D call. The CDR3 contains 14 residues. The V and J ends lost 8 bases and 0 bases respectively, with 11 bases between them. The germline CDR1 and CDR2 sequences are SNHLY and FYNNEI.

This chain uses TRBV5-1 with TRBJ1-1, with D possibly being TRBD1 (6 bases). CDR1 is SGHRS, CDR2 YFSETQ, per germline. Trimming shortened V by 4 bases and J by 1 base, and 11 bases separated the two germline ends. This CDR3 region has 14 residues. In DNA, the CDR3 is TGCGCCAGCAGCCCGGACAGTTCGAACACTGAAGCTTTCTTT. The encoded protein is CASSPDSSNTEAFF.

This chain connects TRBV10-1 to TRBJ2-3; 9 bases are a match to TRBD2. Germline V gives CDR1 WNHNN, CDR2 SYGVQD (reference sequence). The CDR3 spans 13 residues. With V trimmed by 5 bases and J by 7 bases, 4 bases remained unmatched. As DNA, the CDR3 is TGCGCCAGCAGTCCTAGCGGGGAGAATACGCAGTATTTT. Translation: CASSPSGENTQYF.

This chain uses TRBV10-3 with TRBJ2-3; the match to TRBD2 covers 16 bases. There are 17 residues in the CDR3. J lost 6 bases, V lost 5 bases, and 8 bases had no gene match. Germline lookup yields CDR1 ENHRY and CDR2 SYGVKD. CDR3 coding DNA: TGTGCCATCAGTCCGGGACTAGCGGGAGGGGTCAGGGATACGCAGTATTTT. Protein product: CAISPGLAGGVRDTQYF.

This chain uses TRBV28 with TRBJ1-1, with D uncertain. The CDR3 extends over 16 amino acids. From germline, CDR1 is MDHEN and CDR2 SYDVKM. V was cut by 2 bases and J by 1 base, with 14 bases left in between. This CDR3 is CASSLSGVHTNTEAFF. The CDR3, as DNA: TGTGCCAGCAGTTTAAGTGGAGTACACACGAACACTGAAGCTTTCTTT.

The chain combines TRBV7-2 with TRBJ2-1, with a tentative D call TRBD1 (6 bases). Trimming removed 1 base at V and 5 bases at J, with 12 bases between. CDR1 is SGHTA and CDR2 is FQGNSA in the germline V gene. The CDR3 has 15 residues. The DNA of the CDR3 is TGTGCCAGCAGCTTAGGGGCAGGGGTCAACAATGAGCAGTTCTTC. Protein: CASSLGAGVNNEQFF.

This clone was detected only once. The chain is built from TRBV7-2 and TRBJ2-1; D perhaps matches TRBD2 (6 bases). V was pared by 0 bases and J by 4 bases, with 10 bases between. The CDR3 loop spans 15 amino acids. Germline V gene data show CDR1 as SGHTA and CDR2 as FQGNSA. The CDR3 DNA reads TGTGCCAGCAGCTTAGCAGGGGCGGGGTACAATGAGCAGTTCTTC. Translated: CASSLAGAGYNEQFF.

The V gene is TRBV9, the J gene TRBJ2-3; 7 nucleotides match TRBD2. This CDR3 is 15 amino acids long. Per the germline V gene, CDR1 is SGDLS and CDR2 is YYNGEE. The ends lost 2 bases at V and 0 bases at J; junction bases unmatched: 3. Here the CDR3 DNA reads TGTGCCAGCAGCGTGAGCGGGACTAGCACAGATACGCAGTATTTT. Its translation: CASSVSGTSTDTQYF.

The chain carries TRBV7-2 and TRBJ1-2; D gene uncertain. Trimming pared 1 base from V and 4 bases from J, leaving 13 bases between. CDR3 length: 15 amino acids. The V gene's germline CDR1 is SGHTA and CDR2 FQGNSA. The CDR3 DNA reads TGTGCCAGCAGCTTAGTTAGTACGTCTTTCTATGGCTACACCTTC. Residues: CASSLVSTSFYGYTF. Supplemented by reference TRBV7-2 and TRBJ1-2, the full variable domain reads GAGVSQSPSNKVTEKGKDVELRCDPISGHTALYWYRQSLGQGLEFLIYFQGNSAPDKSGLPSDRFSAERTGGSVSTLTIQRTQQEDSAVYLCASSLVSTSFYGYTFGSGTRLTVV.

This clone appeared once. This chain connects TRBV5-1 to TRBJ1-1; D call uncertain. Trimming took off 0 bases at V and 1 base at J, with 7 bases between the two ends. The CDR3 consists of 14 residues. Germline V gene lookup returns CDR1 SGHRS and CDR2 YFSETQ. CDR3 sequence reads: CASSLADRNTEAFF. The DNA of the CDR3 is TGCGCCAGCAGCTTGGCCGATAGGAACACTGAAGCTTTCTTT.

This clone is a singleton in its sample. In nucleotides, the CDR3 is TGTGCCAGCAGCATAGGACAGGGAAACGAGCAGTACGTC. This gives the protein CASSIGQGNEQYV. The chain carries TRBV7-9 and TRBJ2-7; 8 bases map to TRBD1. The V gene's germline CDR1 is SEHNR and CDR2 FQNEAQ (reference sequence). Germline trimming cut 5 bases from V and 5 bases from J; bases unmatched to any gene: 5. This CDR3 has 13 residues.

This rearrangement joins TRBV28 to TRBJ2-2, with D possibly TRBD1 on 6 matching bases. The CDR3 totals 17 residues. Trimming shortened V by 7 bases and J by 5 bases, and 23 bases separated the two germline ends. Germline V gene sequence: CDR1 MDHEN, CDR2 SYDVKM. DNA for the CDR3: TGTGCCAGCACAACCAAGGGGGTCAGGGCGAGTACCGGGGAGCTGTTTTTT. Its protein is CASTTKGVRASTGELFF.

The chain joins TRBV7-2 to TRBJ2-5; 11 nucleotides line up with TRBD2. Germline V gene sequence: CDR1 SGHTA, CDR2 FQGNSA. The CDR3 covers 15 residues. The ends lost 1 base at V and 4 bases at J; junction bases unmatched: 2. In DNA form, the CDR3 reads TGTGCCAGCAGCTTAGTGGGACTAGCGGCAGAGACCCAGTACTTC. Its protein product is CASSLVGLAAETQYF.